These T cell receptor beta chains were read from a single sample in a study of shared clonotypes between healthy human individuals. Sequencing was performed with immunoSEQ multiplex PCR; in TCRdb, only in-frame clones are kept and a portion is missing. The table includes roughly 2 million clones, around 96% detected once. The sample consisted of naive CD8+ T cells sorted from blood. The receptors shown here come from a man between 18 and 35 years old in good health. Each CDR3 is given with its conserved first and last residue. D genes are given only for firm matches. Clone size is not always given. Where it is, it says once, few, many or a class for expanded clones.

D gene | clone size | J gene | V gene | CDR3 protein | CDR3 DNA
TRBD2 | NA | TRBJ2-7 | TRBV27 | CASSLLQGTSGSRLYF | TGTGCCAGCAGTTTACTCCAAGGGACTAGCGGGAGTAGGCTTTACTTC
NA | NA | TRBJ2-1 | TRBV4-1 | CASSHVGESSYNEQFF | TGCGCCAGCAGCCATGTTGGGGAGAGCTCCTACAATGAGCAGTTCTTC
NA | few | TRBJ1-1 | TRBV5-1 | CASSLGGVPEAFF | TGCGCCAGCAGCTTGGGCGGGGTTCCTGAAGCTTTCTTT
NA | NA | TRBJ1-2 | TRBV30 | CAWSGTETNYGYTF | TGTGCCTGGAGTGGGACAGAAACTAACTATGGCTACACCTTC
TRBD2 | NA | TRBJ2-7 | TRBV5-1 | CASSIAGGPYEQYF | TGCGCCAGCAGTATAGCGGGAGGGCCCTACGAGCAGTACTTC
TRBD2 | NA | TRBJ2-3 | TRBV6-1 | CASSEISRTSGGTDTQYF | TGTGCCAGCAGTGAAATTTCCCGTACTAGCGGGGGGACAGATACGCAGTATTTT
NA | NA | TRBJ2-3 | TRBV10-3 | CAISEFSTDTQYF | TGTGCCATCAGTGAGTTTAGCACAGATACGCAGTATTTT
TRBD2 | NA | TRBJ2-7 | TRBV7-2 | CASSPTSGYEQYF | TGTGCCAGCAGCCCGACTAGCGGTTACGAGCAGTACTTC
TRBD1 | NA | TRBJ2-7 | TRBV6-5 | CASSYTPGQYEQYF | TGTGCCAGCAGTTATACGCCGGGACAGTACGAGCAGTACTTC
NA | NA | TRBJ2-7 | TRBV27 | CASSLVRASYEQYF | TGTGCCAGCAGTTTAGTCAGGGCAAGCTACGAGCAGTACTTC
NA | NA | TRBJ2-1 | TRBV4-1 | CASSQESRGDNEQFF | TGCGCCAGCAGCCAAGAATCGCGGGGAGACAATGAGCAGTTCTTC
NA | NA | TRBJ2-7 | TRBV4-1 | CASSQGAGRDEQYF | TGCGCCAGCAGCCAAGGGGCAGGGCGTGACGAGCAGTACTTC
NA | NA | TRBJ2-5 | TRBV10-2 | CARGRRLQETQYF | TGCGCCAGAGGACGGAGGCTTCAAGAGACCCAGTACTTC
TRBD1 | NA | TRBJ1-2 | TRBV13 | CASEGGGGYTF | TGTGCCAGCGAAGGGGGCGGAGGCTACACCTTC
NA | NA | TRBJ1-3 | TRBV2 | CASIGGTMASGNTIYF | TGTGCCAGCATAGGAGGCACCATGGCTTCTGGAAACACCATATATTTT
NA | NA | TRBJ2-2 | TRBV27 | CASSFLNTGELFF | TGTGCCAGCAGTTTCCTGAACACCGGGGAGCTGTTTTTT
NA | NA | TRBJ2-1 | TRBV13 | CVSSGIGNYNEQFF | TGTGTCAGCTCGGGAATTGGGAACTACAATGAGCAGTTCTTC
TRBD2 | NA | TRBJ2-3 | TRBV25-1 | CASSKMGLAGTDTQYF | TGTGCCAGCAGTAAAATGGGACTAGCGGGCACAGATACGCAGTATTTT
NA | NA | TRBJ2-7 | TRBV7-6 | CASSLDPSNSYEQYF | TGTGCCAGCAGCTTAGACCCCTCGAACTCCTACGAGCAGTACTTC
NA | NA | TRBJ2-7 | TRBV29-1 | CSPPPGNREYEQYF | TGCAGCCCACCCCCCGGGAACAGGGAATACGAGCAGTACTTC
TRBD1 | NA | TRBJ2-7 | TRBV2 | CASRDRGIYEQYF | TGTGCCAGCCGGGACAGGGGTATCTACGAGCAGTACTTC
TRBD1 | once | TRBJ2-2 | TRBV6-1 | CASSEKGGLPNTGELFF | TGTGCCAGCAGTGAAAAAGGGGGCCTACCGAACACCGGGGAGCTGTTTTTT
NA | NA | TRBJ2-7 | TRBV7-2 | CASRAGTGAYEQYF | TGTGCCAGCAGGGCCGGGACGGGAGCCTACGAGCAGTACTTC
NA | NA | TRBJ1-2 | TRBV10-1 | CASSEKGVGYGYTF | TGCGCCAGCAGTGAGAAGGGGGTCGGCTATGGCTACACCTTC
TRBD1 | NA | TRBJ1-1 | TRBV18 | CASSPRDRNTEAFF | TGTGCCAGCTCACCACGGGACAGGAACACTGAAGCTTTCTTT
NA | NA | TRBJ2-7 | TRBV11-2 | CASSLVPGYEQYF | TGTGCCAGCAGCTTAGTTCCGGGCTACGAGCAGTACTTC
NA | NA | TRBJ2-5 | TRBV6-1 | CASSERWPGLETQYF | TGTGCCAGCAGTGAACGGTGGCCCGGGCTGGAGACCCAGTACTTC
NA | NA | TRBJ1-2 | TRBV4-1 | CASSQEADNYGYTF | TGCGCCAGCAGCCAAGAGGCGGATAACTATGGCTACACCTTC
TRBD1 | NA | TRBJ1-4 | TRBV5-4 | CASSFTGQGVDLRLEKLFF | TGTGCCAGCAGCTTCACGGGACAGGGGGTAGACTTGAGACTTGAAAAACTGTTTTTT